This T cell receptor (beta chain) was obtained from a study of siplizumab effects on memory and regulatory T cells. TCRdb's copy holds only in-frame clones and misses some; the assay was immunoSEQ multiplex PCR. The profile shows approximately 94,000 clones, approximately 94% of them singletons. V was shortened by 5 bases and J by 6 bases, with 15 bases between the two germline ends. This CDR3 contains 13 residues. Germline V lookup: CDR1 SGHDT, CDR2 YYEEEE. This clone was detected only once. Material for sequencing was non-Treg CD4+ T cells sorted from blood. This sequence was found in a human donor in good health. This chain joins TRBV5-6 and TRBJ2-7, with D uncertain. CDR3 residues: CASSFTNEVEQYF. In nucleotides, the CDR3 is TGTGCCAGCAGTTTCACCAACGAGGTCGAGCAGTACTTC.